The present TCR beta chain was sequenced within a study of T cell responses to AZD1222 COVID-19 vaccine. Comments on this clone: Its target is unknown.

Pooled samples include second doses given at about 4 or 12 weeks. Trimming stripped 2 bases from V and 0 bases from J, with 9 bases between. The CDR3 contains 15 residues. CDR1 and CDR2 from the germline V gene are MNHEY and SVGEGT. Study-level points and caveats: Increases in Spike-specific TCR breadth and depth were seen after two AZD1222 doses. Scientists sampled the repertoires only once the peak T cell response had passed. Recipients of AZD1222 seropositive at baseline numbered only five or six.

Sequenced by immunoSEQ multiplex PCR; TCRdb stores in-frame clones only, minus some. The data show 70,000 to 95,000 clones, roughly 90% seen once. The TCR originated in an adult who received the AZD1222 COVID-19 vaccine. Sequenced material: peripheral blood, taken 28 days after the second AZD1222 dose. This chain uses TRBV6-2 or TRBV6-3 with TRBJ2-3; D call uncertain. Here the CDR3 DNA reads TGTGCCAGCAGTTACCTAGGGTCTAGCACAGATACGCAGTATTTT. Its translation is CASSYLGSSTDTQYF.